What follows are 27 T cell receptor beta chains derived from one specimen sequenced in a study of cytomegalovirus exposure and HLA in healthy donors. Assay used: immunoSEQ multiplex PCR; TCRdb lists only in-frame clones, some missing. The sample lists about 120,000 clones, about 84% occurring once. The specimen sequenced was PBMCs. All receptors come from a woman under 40 in good health and CMV-seronegative.

V is TRBV18 and J is TRBJ2-7; weak D call: TRBD1 (6 bases). Germline loops: CDR1 KGHSH, CDR2 LQKENI. The CDR3 sequence is 15 residues long. The V end was cut by 3 bases, the J end by 3 bases, with 15 bases between. CDR3 bases: TGTGCCAGCTCACCTCTGGGGGACACTGGCTACGAGCAGTACTTC. This translates into CASSPLGDTGYEQYF.

The chain has TRBV21-1 and TRBJ2-1; the table's D call, TRBD2, has no DNA check behind it. TRBV21-1 counts as a pseudogene. The CDR3 contains 20 residues. Here the CDR3 DNA reads TGTGCCAGCGCCCATTCCGGACTAGCGGGGGCCCCAAGCTCCTACAATGAGCAGTTCTTC. Translated: CASAHSGLAGAPSSYNEQFF.

This clone has a handful of counts. The chain combines TRBV5-1 with TRBJ2-2; D gene uncertain. Germline V gene lookup returns CDR1 SGHRS and CDR2 YFSETQ. This CDR3 is built from 15 residues. The germline V and J ends were trimmed by 0 bases and 0 bases, with 6 bases remaining between them. The CDR3, as DNA: TGCGCCAGCAGCTTGGCCCGGGCGAACACCGGGGAGCTGTTTTTT. Its translation is CASSLARANTGELFF.

The chain is built from TRBV19 and TRBJ2-7; 7 bases are shared with TRBD2. The CDR3 totals 14 residues. V lost 5 bases to trimming and J lost 2 bases; unmatched junction nucleotides: 6. CDR1 and CDR2 (germline): LNHDA, SQIVND (reference sequence). The CDR3 region is CASSPTSAPYEQYF. The CDR3 coding sequence is TGTGCCAGTAGTCCTACTAGCGCGCCCTACGAGCAGTACTTC.

This clone was seen a single time. V usage is TRBV7-8 and J usage is TRBJ2-7; D perhaps matches TRBD2 (5 bases). V lost 1 base and J lost 0, with 10 bases in between. Per germline, CDR1 SGHVS and CDR2 FQNEAQ. This CDR3 is built from 15 residues. In DNA, the CDR3 is TGTGCCAGCAGCTTAGGTCAGACTAACTCCTACGAGCAGTACTTC. This sequence encodes CASSLGQTNSYEQYF. Full variable domain (remainder filled in from reference TRBV7-8 and TRBJ2-7): GAGVSQSPRYKVAKRGQDVALRCDPISGHVSLFWYQQALGQGPEFLTYFQNEAQLDKSGLPSDRFFAERPEGSVSTLKIQRTQQEDSAVYLCASSLGQTNSYEQYFGPGTRLTVT.

The rearrangement uses TRBV9 and TRBJ2-5, with D possibly being TRBD1 (7 bases). The CDR3 loop spans 20 amino acids. The germline V gene encodes CDR1 SGDLS and CDR2 YYNGEE. Deletions cut 3 bases from V and 1 base from J, with 28 bases between. The CDR3 nucleotides are TGTGCCAGCAGCGAGGACACAGGGGCGGGGTGGAGGGGGTTCCAAGAGACCCAGTACTTC. Protein product: CASSEDTGAGWRGFQETQYF.

On this clone itself: Mismatch with germline at one junction end may stem from a read error. The V call is TRBV11-3, the J call TRBJ1-2; TRBD1 agrees at 8 bases. Per germline, CDR1 SGHNT and CDR2 YENEEA. The CDR3 sequence is 18 residues long. CDR3 nucleotides: TGTGCCAGCAGTTTAGAGGCGTGGGGGACAGGAGTGAACTATGGCTACACCTTC. It encodes CASSLEAWGTGVNYGYTF.

J is TRBJ2-7 and V is TRBV9; 8 bases agree with TRBD1. The germline V gene has CDR1 SGDLS and CDR2 YYNGEE. The V gene end was trimmed by 0 bases and the J gene end by 7 bases; junction bases not matched to a gene: 3. The CDR3 covers 13 residues. CDR3 region: CASSVGTGWEQYF. The CDR3 coding sequence is TGTGCCAGCAGCGTAGGGACAGGGTGGGAGCAGTACTTC.

The chain is built from TRBV23-1 and TRBJ1-3; D not resolved. TRBV23-1 is reported as an ORF; its role is uncertain. The CDR3 is made up of 14 amino acids. The V and J ends lost 6 bases and 0 bases respectively, with 9 bases between them. The CDR3 DNA is TGCGCCAGCAGGAGTGGCGGCTCTGGAAACACCATATATTTT. This encodes CASRSGGSGNTIYF.

The rearrangement joins TRBV7-2 to TRBJ2-7; 9 nucleotides align to TRBD1. The CDR3 loop spans 15 amino acids. J lost 2 bases, V lost 3 bases, and 5 bases had no gene match. The V gene's germline CDR1 is SGHTA and CDR2 FQGNSA. CDR3 nucleotide sequence: TGTGCCAGCAGCTTCGGACAGGGGATCACCTACGAGCAGTACTTC. Encoded protein: CASSFGQGITYEQYF.

The chain is built from TRBV4-1 and TRBJ1-1; D possibly corresponds to TRBD1 (5 bases). V was cut by 1 base and J by 1 base, with 10 bases left in between. Germline V gene sequence: CDR1 MGHRA, CDR2 YSYEKL. The length of the CDR3 is 15 residues. The CDR3 loop reads CASSQGGVRNTEAFF. CDR3 DNA: TGCGCCAGCAGCCAAGGGGGGGTGCGGAACACTGAAGCTTTCTTT.

The chain is built from TRBV7-8 and TRBJ2-3, with 8 nucleotides matching TRBD2. This CDR3 has 17 amino acids. J was trimmed by 0 bases and V by 1 base; bases with no gene match: 6. Germline CDR1 is SGHVS and CDR2 is FQNEAQ. CDR3 protein: CASSLGSSGSSTDTQYF. The CDR3 DNA follows: TGTGCCAGCAGCTTAGGCTCTAGCGGGTCTAGCACAGATACGCAGTATTTT.

This clone has just one count. The chain combines TRBV5-6 with TRBJ2-3; D remains unclear. The CDR3 is made up of 16 amino acids. Germline lookup yields CDR1 SGHDT and CDR2 YYEEEE. V lost 0 bases and J lost 1, with 12 bases in between. As DNA, the CDR3 is TGTGCCAGCAGCTTGGTTGGAGATTGGGGCACAGATACGCAGTATTTT. This translates into CASSLVGDWGTDTQYF.

The gene calls are TRBV5-1 and TRBJ1-1; 8 bases are a match to TRBD1. Trimming cost V 2 bases and J 0 bases; bases outside gene matches: 6. CDR3 length equals 16 residues. Germline CDR1 and CDR2: SGHRS and YFSETQ. The CDR3 spells CASSLGQGFMNTEAFF. As DNA, the CDR3 is TGCGCCAGCAGCTTAGGACAGGGCTTTATGAACACTGAAGCTTTCTTT.

The rearrangement uses TRBV4-2 and TRBJ2-6, with TRBD1 matching 7 bases. The CDR3 covers 16 residues. Per germline, CDR1 LGHNA and CDR2 YNFKEQ. J lost 0 bases, V lost 6 bases, and 5 bases had no gene match. This CDR3 is CASRPDRASGANVLTF. As DNA, the CDR3 is TGTGCCAGCAGACCCGACAGGGCCTCTGGGGCCAACGTCCTGACTTTC.

This clone was seen a few times. The gene calls are TRBV7-9 and TRBJ2-7, with D possibly TRBD1 on 6 matching bases. V was cut by 0 bases and J by 3 bases, with 9 bases left in between. The CDR3 is 14 residues long. Germline values: CDR1 SEHNR, CDR2 FQNEAQ (reference sequence). CDR3 DNA sequence: TGTGCCAGCAGCTTAGCGGGACAAGTCTACGAGCAGTACTTC. Translated: CASSLAGQVYEQYF.

This clone was observed a few times. The chain links TRBV18 to TRBJ1-2, with a weak D call TRBD1 (6 bases). V was clipped by 2 bases and J by 3 bases, with 13 bases between them. The CDR3 covers 15 residues. Germline loops: CDR1 KGHSH, CDR2 LQKENI. CDR3 sequence reads: CASSPSRDMDYGYTF. The CDR3 DNA sequence: TGTGCCAGCTCACCATCCCGGGACATGGACTATGGCTACACCTTC.

V is TRBV5-1 and J is TRBJ1-4, with TRBD1 matching 7 bases. This CDR3 is built from 16 residues. Germline trimming cut 1 base from V and 5 bases from J; bases unmatched to any gene: 8. Germline V gives CDR1 SGHRS, CDR2 YFSETQ. The CDR3 coding sequence is TGCGCCAGCAGCTTGCAGACAGGGAAGGGAAATGAAAAACTGTTTTTT. Translated: CASSLQTGKGNEKLFF.

The chain is built from TRBV21-1 and TRBJ1-1. TRBV21-1 is tagged as a pseudogene. This CDR3 has 14 residues. The CDR3 DNA is TGTGCCAGCAGCAAAGGTCCAGGAGGGCCTGAAGCTTTCTTT. It codes for CASSKGPGGPEAFF.

This rearrangement joins TRBV19 to TRBJ1-1; 8 bases align to TRBD1. The length of the CDR3 is 15 residues. The ends lost 5 bases at V and 10 bases at J; junction bases unmatched: 15. Germline CDR1 and CDR2: LNHDA and SQIVND (reference sequence). Here the CDR3 reads CASSPPRSQGAGAFF. DNA of the CDR3: TGTGCCAGTAGTCCGCCCCGGAGCCAGGGGGCCGGAGCTTTCTTT.

V gene TRBV4-3 combines with J gene TRBJ1-5; D gene ambiguous. CDR1 and CDR2 from the germline V gene are LGHNA and YSLEER. This CDR3 contains 15 residues. The V and J ends lost 3 bases and 0 bases respectively, with 9 bases between them. The chain's CDR3 is CASSQQVYSNQPQHF. The CDR3 DNA reads as TGCGCCAGCAGCCAGCAGGTTTATAGCAATCAGCCCCAGCATTTT.

In its sample, this clone was seen once. The rearrangement links TRBV30 to TRBJ1-1, with 7 bases lining up with TRBD1. Per germline, CDR1 GTSNPN and CDR2 SVGIG (reference sequence). The CDR3 spans 13 residues. After removal of 5 bases from V and 5 bases from J, the junction contained 8 bases not matched to a gene. CDR3 bases: TGTGCCTGGGCCCGAGACAGGGATACTGAAGCTTTCTTT. Protein product: CAWARDRDTEAFF. Together with reference TRBV30 and TRBJ1-1, the CDR3 gives the full variable domain: SQTIHQWPATLVQPVGSPLSLECTVEGTSNPNLYWYRQAAGRGLQLLFYSVGIGQISSEVPQNLSASRPQDRQFILSSKKLLLSDSGFYLCAWARDRDTEAFFGQGTRLTVV.

V and J are TRBV29-1 and TRBJ1-2; the D is unclear. Deletions cut 4 bases from V and 1 base from J, with 10 bases between. The CDR3 spans 13 residues. From germline, CDR1 is SQVTM and CDR2 ANQGSEA. The CDR3 sequence is CSVADGVNYGYTF. The CDR3 DNA is TGCAGCGTTGCCGACGGAGTTAACTATGGCTACACCTTC. Drawing the rest from reference TRBV29-1 and TRBJ1-2, the complete variable domain is SAVISQKPSRDICQRGTSLTIQCQVDSQVTMMFWYRQQPGQSLTLIATANQGSEATYESGFVIDKFPISRPNLTFSTLTVSNMSPEDSSIYLCSVADGVNYGYTFGSGTRLTVV.

The chain is built from TRBV10-1 and TRBJ2-7, with 9 positions matching TRBD2. The CDR3 runs 15 residues. CDR1 and CDR2 from the germline V gene are WNHNN and SYGVQD (reference sequence). J lost 2 bases, V lost 0 bases, and 2 bases had no gene match. DNA for the CDR3: TGCGCCAGCAGTGAGTCTCCTAGCGGGGCCTACGAGCAGTACTTC. Translating gives CASSESPSGAYEQYF.

The J gene is TRBJ2-1, the V gene TRBV6-1, with 8 bases matching TRBD2. The CDR3 covers 16 residues. Trimming at V came to 1 base and at J to 12 bases, leaving 14 bases not matched to a gene. From germline, CDR1 is MNHNS and CDR2 SASEGT. CDR3 DNA sequence: TGTGCCAGCAGTGAAGGTGATTGGACTAGCCCCTCGGTGCAGTTCTTC. Translation: CASSEGDWTSPSVQFF.

This chain joins TRBV5-1 and TRBJ2-7; a weak D match, TRBD1 (5 bases). Germline V lookup: CDR1 SGHRS, CDR2 YFSETQ. Trimming stripped 3 bases from V and 0 bases from J, with 7 bases between. This CDR3 region has 13 residues. Here the CDR3 DNA reads TGCGCCAGCAGCTCGACAGTCTCCTACGAGCAGTACTTC. As protein: CASSSTVSYEQYF.

V and J are TRBV19 and TRBJ2-6; D is undetermined. The CDR3 contains 20 residues. Germline CDR1 reads LNHDA; CDR2 reads SQIVND (reference sequence). Trimming removed 2 bases from V and 2 bases from J, with 22 bases in between. CDR3 sequence reads: CASSIRQEKPFYPGANVLTF. CDR3 bases: TGTGCCAGTAGTATAAGGCAGGAAAAGCCCTTTTACCCTGGGGCCAACGTCCTGACTTTC.